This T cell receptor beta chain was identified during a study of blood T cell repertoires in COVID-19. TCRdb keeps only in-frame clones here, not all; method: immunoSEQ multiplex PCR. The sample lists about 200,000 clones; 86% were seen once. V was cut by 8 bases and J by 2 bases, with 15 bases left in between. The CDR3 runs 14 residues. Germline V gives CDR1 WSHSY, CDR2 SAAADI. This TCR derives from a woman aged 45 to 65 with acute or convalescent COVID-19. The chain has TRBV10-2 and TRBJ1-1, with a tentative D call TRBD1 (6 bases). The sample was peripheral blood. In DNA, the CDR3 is TGCGCCAGCTCGAACAACAGGGACAACACTGAAGCTTTCTTT. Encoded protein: CASSNNRDNTEAFF.